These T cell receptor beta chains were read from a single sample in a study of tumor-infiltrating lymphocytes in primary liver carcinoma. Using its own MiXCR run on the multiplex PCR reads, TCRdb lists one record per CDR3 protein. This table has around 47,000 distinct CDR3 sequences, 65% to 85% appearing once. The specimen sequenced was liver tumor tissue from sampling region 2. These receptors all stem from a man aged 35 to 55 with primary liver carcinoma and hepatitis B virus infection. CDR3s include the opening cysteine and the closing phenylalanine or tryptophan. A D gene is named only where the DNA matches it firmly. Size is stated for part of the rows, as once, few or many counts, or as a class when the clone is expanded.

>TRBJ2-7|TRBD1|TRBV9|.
CASSVGWDRAHEQCF
TGTGCCAGCAGCGTAGGTTGGGACAGGGCCCACGAGCAGTGCTTC
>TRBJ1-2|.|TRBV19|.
CASGPELSYGYTF
TGTGCCAGTGGCCCGGAGCTCAGCTATGGCTACACCTTC
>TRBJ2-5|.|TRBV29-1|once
CGMFGSGQETQYF
TGCGGCATGTTCGGATCCGGCCAAGAGACCCAGTACTTC
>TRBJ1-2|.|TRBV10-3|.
CAISERGSGYGYTF
TGTGCTATCAGTGAACGGGGGAGCGGCTATGGCTACACCTTC
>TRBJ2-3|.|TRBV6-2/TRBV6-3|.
CASNKVSWSTDTQYF
TGCGCCAGCAATAAGGTTTCATGGAGCACAGATACGCAGTATTTT
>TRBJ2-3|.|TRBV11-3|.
CASSTRGLQGGTQYF
TGTGCCAGCAGCACAAGGGGACTCCAGGGCGGAACGCAGTATTTT
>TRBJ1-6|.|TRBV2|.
CASSSRGQGRGSPLHF
TGTGCCAGCAGTTCACGGGGGCAGGGAAGGGGTTCACCCCTCCACTTT
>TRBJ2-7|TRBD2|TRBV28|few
CASSLTSVLEQYF
TGTGCCAGCAGTTTAACTAGCGTCCTCGAGCAGTACTTC
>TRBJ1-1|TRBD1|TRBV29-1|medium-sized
CSIGQGLGNTEAFF
TGCAGCATAGGACAGGGGTTGGGGAACACTGAAGCTTTCTTT
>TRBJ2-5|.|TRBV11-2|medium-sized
CASSLGPGNLQETQYF
TGTGCCAGCAGCTTAGGGCCGGGTAACCTCCAAGAGACCCAGTACTTC
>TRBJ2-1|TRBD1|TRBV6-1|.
CAGSEQGNWGEQLF
TGTGCCGGCAGTGAACAGGGGAATTGGGGAGAGCAGTTATTC
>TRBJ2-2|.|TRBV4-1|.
CASSPQPGVLNTGELLF
TGCGCCAGCAGCCCCCAACCAGGGGTCCTAAACACCGGGGAGCTGTTGTTT
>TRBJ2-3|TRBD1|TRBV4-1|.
CARSHGRGGADTQYF
TGCGCCAGGAGCCATGGACGAGGGGGCGCAGATACGCAGTATTTT